The 32 T cell receptor beta chains presented below share a single source sample, sequenced in a study of blood T cell repertoires in COVID-19. TCRdb keeps only in-frame clones here, not all; method: immunoSEQ multiplex PCR. The sample lists approximately 240,000 clones, 70% to 90% occurring once. The sequenced sample consisted of peripheral blood. These receptors all come from a woman under 30 who had recovered from COVID-19.

This chain joins TRBV7-9 and TRBJ2-5, with D unclear. Per the germline V gene, CDR1 is SEHNR and CDR2 is FQNEAQ (reference sequence). The CDR3 has 14 amino acids. With 1 base removed from V and 4 bases from J, the gap between germline ends came to 10 bases. The chain's CDR3 is CASSLDGFGETQYF. The CDR3 nucleotides are TGTGCCAGCAGCTTAGACGGTTTCGGAGAGACCCAGTACTTC.

The chain is built from TRBV29-1 and TRBJ1-2; weak D call: TRBD1 (6 bases). The V gene lost 6 bases and the J gene lost 4 bases, with 9 bases spanning the gap. Germline V gene sequence: CDR1 SQVTM, CDR2 ANQGSEA. The length of the CDR3 is 11 residues. The CDR3 nucleotides are TGCAGCGTCGCGGACAGCTATGGCTACACCTTC. It specifies CSVADSYGYTF.

V and J are TRBV5-6 and TRBJ2-7; D may be TRBD1 (5 bases). V was shortened by 5 bases and J by 6 bases, with 12 bases between the two germline ends. Germline CDR1 and CDR2: SGHDT and YYEEEE. The CDR3 length is 12 residues. The CDR3 DNA reads as TGTGCCAGCAGTTTACAGGAGCGCGAGCAGTACTTC. It is translated as CASSLQEREQYF.

This clone was found once. The CDR3 is CASSSRIGDYNEQFF. CDR3 nucleotide sequence: TGCGCCAGCAGCTCAAGGATCGGGGATTACAATGAGCAGTTCTTC. The V gene is TRBV5-1, the J gene TRBJ2-1; TRBD2 is a possible D gene (5 bases). The V gene's germline CDR1 is SGHRS and CDR2 YFSETQ. The length of the CDR3 is 15 residues. V lost 3 bases, J lost 4 bases, and 14 bases lay in between. Full variable domain (outside the CDR3, taken from reference TRBV5-1 and TRBJ2-1): KAGVTQTPRYLIKTRGQQVTLSCSPISGHRSVSWYQQTPGQGLQFLFEYFSETQRNKGNFPGRFSGRQFSNSRSEMNVSTLELGDSALYLCASSSRIGDYNEQFFGPGTRLTVL.

The V and J genes are TRBV19 and TRBJ2-1, with D tentatively TRBD2 (5 bases). The ends were cut back, 1 base at V and 9 bases at J, with 22 bases in the middle. Germline loops: CDR1 LNHDA, CDR2 SQIVND (reference sequence). The CDR3 runs to 17 residues. The CDR3 coding sequence is TGTGCCAGTAGTATAGGACTTCTCCCAAACCTAGCTACTGAGCAGTTCTTC. Its translation is CASSIGLLPNLATEQFF.

The gene calls are TRBV5-5 and TRBJ1-5, with D tentatively TRBD1 (6 bases). The CDR3 is made up of 15 amino acids. CDR1 is SGHKS and CDR2 is YYEKEE in the germline V gene (reference sequence). Trimming took 0 bases from V and 3 from J, leaving 10 bases between them. The CDR3 loop is CASSLAPGDNQPQHF. The CDR3 DNA reads as TGTGCCAGCAGCTTGGCCCCAGGGGACAATCAGCCCCAGCATTTT.

The genes are TRBV19 and TRBJ1-1; 8 bases fit TRBD1. Germline-derived CDR1 and CDR2 are LNHDA and SQIVND (reference sequence). V lost 7 bases to trimming and J lost 4 bases; unmatched junction nucleotides: 2. CDR3 length: 12 amino acids. DNA for the CDR3: TGTGCCAGTACCCAGGGGGCCACTGAAGCTTTCTTT. It yields the protein CASTQGATEAFF. Filled out from reference TRBV19 and TRBJ1-1, the complete variable domain reads DGGITQSPKYLFRKEGQNVTLSCEQNLNHDAMYWYRQDPGQGLRLIYYSQIVNDFQKGDIAEGYSVSREKKESFPLTVTSAQKNPTAFYLCASTQGATEAFFGQGTRLTVV.

Only one count was recorded for this clone. The chain links TRBV11-3 to TRBJ2-1; 7 bases agree with TRBD2. J was trimmed by 6 bases and V by 0 bases; bases with no gene match: 11. The germline V gene encodes CDR1 SGHNT and CDR2 YENEEA. CDR3 length: 17 residues. The CDR3 DNA is TGTGCCAGCAGCTTAGATACGAGCGCTAGCGGAGGCAATGAGCAGTTCTTC. This sequence encodes CASSLDTSASGGNEQFF.

CDR3 amino acids: CATTKGPTGGGAEAFF. The CDR3 DNA sequence: TGTGCCACCACCAAGGGGCCGACCGGGGGAGGGGCTGAAGCTTTCTTT. This sequence joins TRBV6-6 and TRBJ1-1; possible D gene TRBD1, 5 bases. The CDR3 runs to 16 residues. V was shortened by 10 bases and J by 6 bases, with 27 bases between the two germline ends. Germline values: CDR1 MNHNY, CDR2 SVGAGI (reference sequence).

The gene calls are TRBV19 and TRBJ1-1; D remains ambiguous. CDR1 is LNHDA and CDR2 is SQIVND in the germline V gene (reference sequence). The CDR3 is 15 amino acids. Trimming removed 7 bases at V and 2 bases at J, with 17 bases between. In nucleotides, the CDR3 is TGTGCCAGTACTTCCGGAGTGACTTCTAACACTGAAGCTTTCTTT. Protein sequence: CASTSGVTSNTEAFF.

The chain's CDR3 is CASSRGFEAFF. In DNA, the CDR3 is TGTGCCAGCAGCCGGGGGTTTGAAGCTTTCTTT. The rearrangement links TRBV28 to TRBJ1-1, with D possibly TRBD1 on 5 matching bases. Germline V gives CDR1 MDHEN, CDR2 SYDVKM. This CDR3 comprises 11 residues. V lost 6 bases and J 7 bases, leaving 9 bases between the germline ends.

The chain links TRBV9 to TRBJ2-5, with a weak D call TRBD2 (6 bases). V lost 2 bases to trimming and J lost 3 bases, with 14 bases between them. CDR1 is SGDLS, CDR2 YYNGEE, per germline. The CDR3 covers 15 residues. As DNA, the CDR3 is TGTGCCAGCAGCGTTGCCTTCGGAGGGGAAGAGACCCAGTACTTC. Translation gives CASSVAFGGEETQYF.

V usage is TRBV28 and J usage is TRBJ2-3, with TRBD2 matching over 8 bases. The CDR3 is made up of 15 amino acids. Trimming cost V 6 bases and J 4 bases; bases outside gene matches: 9. Germline V gene data show CDR1 as MDHEN and CDR2 as SYDVKM. DNA of the CDR3: TGTGCCAGCAGCCCTCGGGGGGGGAGGGCAGATACGCAGTATTTT. Protein sequence: CASSPRGGRADTQYF.

This clone was picked up a small number of times. V usage is TRBV7-9 and J usage is TRBJ2-3; possibly TRBD2 for D (6 bases). The V gene lost 5 bases and the J gene lost 0 bases, with 12 bases spanning the gap. Germline CDR1 and CDR2: SEHNR and FQNEAQ (reference sequence). The CDR3 has 15 residues. CDR3 amino acids: CASSSPGGSTDTQYF. In nucleotides, the CDR3 is TGTGCCAGCAGCAGTCCCGGGGGAAGCACAGATACGCAGTATTTT. The full variable domain, its missing parts supplied by reference TRBV7-9 and TRBJ2-3, is DTGVSQNPRHKITKRGQNVTFRCDPISEHNRLYWYRQTLGQGPEFLTYFQNEAQLEKSRLLSDRFSAERPKGSFSTLEIQRTEQGDSAMYLCASSSPGGSTDTQYFGPGTRLTVL.

V gene TRBV11-2 combines with J gene TRBJ1-2; 7 nucleotides align to TRBD1. After removal of 0 bases from V and 6 bases from J, the junction contained 1 base not matched to a gene. Germline V gene sequence: CDR1 SGHAT, CDR2 FQNNGV. This CDR3 region has 13 residues. CDR3 nucleotide sequence: TGTGCCAGCAGCTTAGAGACAGGGAATGGCTACACCTTC. This codes for CASSLETGNGYTF.

V and J are TRBV7-6 and TRBJ1-2; 9 bases match TRBD1. Germline values: CDR1 SGHVS, CDR2 FNYEAQ. V dropped 5 bases and J dropped 8; count of bases not matched to a gene: 3. CDR3 length: 12 amino acids. CDR3 amino acids: CASSPDRGGYTF. As DNA, the CDR3 is TGTGCCAGCAGCCCAGACAGGGGGGGCTACACCTTC. The whole variable domain, remainder taken from reference TRBV7-6 and TRBJ1-2, is GAGVSQSPRYKVTKRGQDVALRCDPISGHVSLYWYRQALGQGPEFLTYFNYEAQQDKSGLPNDRFSAERPEGSISTLTIQRTEQRDSAMYRCASSPDRGGYTFGSGTRLTVV.

This rearrangement joins TRBV15 to TRBJ1-1; tentatively, D is TRBD1 (6 bases). V lost 0 bases and J 6 bases, leaving 17 bases between the germline ends. The CDR3 has 16 amino acids. The germline V gene encodes CDR1 LNHNV and CDR2 YYDKDF (reference sequence). Here the CDR3 DNA reads TGTGCCACCAGCAGAGAGATTCGGACAGAGTTCCCTGAAGCTTTCTTT. Translation: CATSREIRTEFPEAFF.

DNA for the CDR3: TGCGCCAGCAGCCATCCAAGGGGCGTGAATGAGCAGTTCTTC. This gives the protein CASSHPRGVNEQFF. The V and J genes are TRBV4-1 and TRBJ2-1, with D perhaps matching TRBD1 (5 bases). Trimming pared 3 bases from V and 7 bases from J, leaving 13 bases between. CDR1 and CDR2 (germline): MGHRA, YSYEKL. The CDR3 loop spans 14 amino acids.

V usage is TRBV18 and J usage is TRBJ1-1, with TRBD1 as a possible D gene (5 bases). Germline CDR1 and CDR2: KGHSH and LQKENI. CDR3 length: 13 amino acids. The V end lost 4 bases, the J end lost 1 base, and 7 bases lay between the germline ends. The CDR3 here is CASSQDRNTEAFF. In DNA form, the CDR3 reads TGTGCCAGCTCACAAGACAGGAACACTGAAGCTTTCTTT.

The rearrangement links TRBV15 to TRBJ2-1; TRBD1 agrees at 8 bases. The CDR3 consists of 15 residues. Trimming cost V 2 bases and J 7 bases; bases outside gene matches: 7. In germline, CDR1 is LNHNV, CDR2 YYDKDF (reference sequence). The CDR3 region has the DNA TGTGCCACCAGCAGACGACAGGGGACAGGTAATGAGCAGTTCTTC. Encoded protein: CATSRRQGTGNEQFF.

The V call is TRBV7-3, the J call TRBJ2-1, with 8 bases lining up with TRBD2. There are 14 residues in the CDR3. Germline CDR1 SGHTA, CDR2 FQGTGA. Germline trimming cut 3 bases from V and 8 bases from J; bases unmatched to any gene: 6. The CDR3: CASSFSGAWDEQFF. The CDR3 bases are TGTGCCAGCAGCTTTAGCGGGGCCTGGGATGAGCAGTTCTTC.

V is TRBV11-2 and J is TRBJ1-3; 7 nucleotides agree with TRBD1. V was clipped by 5 bases and J by 2 bases; unmatched bases: 6. The CDR3 sequence is 15 residues long. Germline lookup yields CDR1 SGHAT and CDR2 FQNNGV. The CDR3 region has the DNA TGTGCCAGCAGCCGCGGGGACAGAGCTGGAAACACCATATATTTT. This sequence encodes CASSRGDRAGNTIYF.

The CDR3 region has the DNA TGCGCCAGCAGCCAAGATCGTCGGACAGGGGGCGTCTATGGCTACACCTTC. This encodes CASSQDRRTGGVYGYTF. The V and J genes are TRBV4-1 and TRBJ1-2, with 11 bases matching TRBD1. V lost 0 bases and J lost 4; bases outside the gene matches: 7. This CDR3 has 17 amino acids. Germline V CDR1 and CDR2: MGHRA, YSYEKL.

V is TRBV3-1 (or the pseudogene TRBV3-2) and J is TRBJ2-1, with D unclear. The germline V gene has CDR1 LGHDT and CDR2 YNNKEL (reference sequence). Trimming shortened V by 4 bases and J by 7 bases, and 11 bases separated the two germline ends. The CDR3 runs to 13 residues. CDR3 loop: CASSLNQANEQFF. CDR3 bases: TGTGCCAGCAGCCTTAATCAGGCGAATGAGCAGTTCTTC.

In this sample, this clone turned up a few times. The chain carries TRBV28 and TRBJ2-7; maybe TRBD2 (5 bases). V lost 1 base and J lost 3, with 13 bases in between. This CDR3 region has 15 residues. The germline gives CDR1 MDHEN, CDR2 SYDVKM. In DNA form, the CDR3 reads TGTGCCAGCAGTTTATCGGCGGGCCAAAGCTACGAGCAGTACTTC. It is translated as CASSLSAGQSYEQYF.

This chain joins TRBV9 and TRBJ1-1; D is unresolved. Germline loops: CDR1 SGDLS, CDR2 YYNGEE. The V and J ends lost 4 bases and 4 bases respectively, with 17 bases between them. CDR3 size: 15 residues. DNA for the CDR3: TGTGCCAGCAGCCCCACCCGTGGACTGAGCACTGAAGCTTTCTTT. Translated, it gives CASSPTRGLSTEAFF.

The V gene is TRBV11-2, the J gene TRBJ2-7, with TRBD1 as a possible D gene (6 bases). V shed 1 base and J shed 1 base, with 11 bases lying between them. CDR1 and CDR2 (germline): SGHAT, FQNNGV. CDR3 length: 15 amino acids. In DNA, the CDR3 is TGTGCCAGCAGCTTAGTTGGGGGCGATTCCTACGAGCAGTACTTC. Translating gives CASSLVGGDSYEQYF.

The CDR3 is CASSPGQGPYEQYF. In DNA form, the CDR3 reads TGTGCCAGTAGCCCGGGACAGGGCCCGTACGAGCAGTACTTC. The chain couples TRBV19 to TRBJ2-7; the match to TRBD1 covers 9 bases. V shed 6 bases, J shed 4 bases, and the junction held 7 bases outside the gene matches. In germline, CDR1 is LNHDA, CDR2 SQIVND (reference sequence). CDR3 length: 14 amino acids. The full variable domain, rest sourced from reference TRBV19 and TRBJ2-7, is DGGITQSPKYLFRKEGQNVTLSCEQNLNHDAMYWYRQDPGQGLRLIYYSQIVNDFQKGDIAEGYSVSREKKESFPLTVTSAQKNPTAFYLCASSPGQGPYEQYFGPGTRLTVT.

The V gene is TRBV5-1, the J gene TRBJ1-6; D is unresolved. Trimming removed 0 bases from V and 5 bases from J, with 9 bases in between. This CDR3 comprises 15 residues. CDR1 is SGHRS, CDR2 YFSETQ, per germline. Here the CDR3 DNA reads TGCGCCAGCAGCTTGGCGGGGTTCAATAATTCACCCCTCCACTTT. It encodes CASSLAGFNNSPLHF.

This chain connects TRBV28 to TRBJ1-2; the match to TRBD1 covers 7 bases. Germline V lookup: CDR1 MDHEN, CDR2 SYDVKM. The CDR3 is made up of 14 amino acids. V gave up 5 bases and J gave up 7 bases; unmatched junction bases: 10. The CDR3 is CASSPPLHRGGYTF. In DNA form, the CDR3 reads TGTGCCAGCAGTCCGCCGTTGCACAGGGGTGGCTACACCTTC.

This clone was observed many times. This chain connects TRBV10-3 to TRBJ2-7; no firm D call. Trimming took 5 bases from V and 3 from J, leaving 8 bases between them. The CDR3 is 12 amino acids. CDR1 and CDR2 from the germline V gene are ENHRY and SYGVKD. Written as DNA, the CDR3 is TGTGCCATCAGTCTAGGTTACTACGAGCAGTACTTC. The encoded protein is CAISLGYYEQYF.

The chain carries TRBV18 and TRBJ1-1; D unresolved. The CDR3 consists of 19 residues. The ends were cut back, 3 bases at V and 1 base at J, with 24 bases in the middle. Looked up from germline, CDR1 is KGHSH and CDR2 is LQKENI. The CDR3 sequence: CASSPPGVVFDLRNTEAFF. The DNA of the CDR3 is TGTGCCAGCTCACCCCCGGGAGTAGTGTTTGACCTAAGGAACACTGAAGCTTTCTTT.